A selection of T cell receptor beta chains follows, all from one sample in a study of human T cells and chemical hapten exposure. TCRdb independently ran MiXCR on the RACE reads; one entry per CDR3 protein. The top ten hold over 1.5% of the sample, which has 50,000 to 65,000 distinct CDR3 sequences, about 7% seen once. This specimen consisted of whole blood, obtained in connection with sensitization to the hapten diphenylcyclopropenone (DPC). All receptors derive from a woman younger than 45 with alopecia areata. Some clones in this sample may be carry-over from other donors' samples. The CDR3 runs from the conserved cysteine through the conserved F or W. Each record gives: J gene, clone size, D gene, V gene, CDR3 DNA, CDR3 protein. A D gene is named only where the DNA matches it firmly. Size values are once, few and many counts, or a class for expanded clones, and some rows have none.

>TRBJ1-1|many|TRBD1|TRBV12-3/TRBV12-4
TGTGCCAGCAGGCCCGGGACAGGGTTCTCTGAAGCTTTCTTT
CASRPGTGFSEAFF
>TRBJ1-6|many|TRBD1|TRBV3-1
TGTGCCAGCAGCCAAGGGGCAGGGGGCGCGAATTCACCCCTCCACTTT
CASSQGAGGANSPLHF
>TRBJ2-5|few|TRBD2|TRBV20-1
TGCAGTGCTAGAGGGCTAGCGGGGGGGCCCAGTCAGGAGACCCAGTACTTC
CSARGLAGGPSQETQYF
>TRBJ2-1|many|-|TRBV5-6
TGTGCCAGCGGTAGACCGGGGCTCATCTACAATGAGCAGTTCTTC
CASGRPGLIYNEQFF
>TRBJ1-1|many|-|TRBV7-9
TGTGCCAGCAGCTGGGACAACACTGAAGCTTTCTTT
CASSWDNTEAFF
>TRBJ2-1|many|TRBD2|TRBV3-1
TGTGCCAGCAGCCAAGGACTAGCGGGGTACAATGAGCAGTTCTTC
CASSQGLAGYNEQFF
>TRBJ2-1|-|TRBD2|TRBV6-2/TRBV6-3
TGTGCCAGCAGGCCGGGACTAGCGGGGAATGAGCAGTTCTTC
CASRPGLAGNEQFF
>TRBJ1-1|many|-|TRBV9
TGTGCCAGCAGCGATCAGGACGGCACTGAAGCTTTCTTT
CASSDQDGTEAFF
>TRBJ2-3|few|-|TRBV5-1
TGCGCCAGCAGCTTGGGGACCCTACAAGATGCTACGCAGTATTTT
CASSLGTLQDATQYF
>TRBJ1-4|many|-|TRBV18
TGTGCCAGCTCACGCAGGGATCTTGCAACTAATGAAAAACTGTTTTTT
CASSRRDLATNEKLFF
>TRBJ1-3|few|-|TRBV30
TGTGCCTGGATGCTACACAGGGCCAACCTACTCTTTGGAAACACCATATATTTT
CAWMLHRANLLFGNTIYF
>TRBJ2-5|few|TRBD2|TRBV13
TGTGCCAGCAGCTTAGTGGCTAGCGGGGGCCAAGAGACCCAGTACTTC
CASSLVASGGQETQYF
>TRBJ1-1|few|-|TRBV5-1
TGCGCCAGCAGCTTGGCCGAAGTCTCCGGGGGATTGGGCGAAGCTTTCTTT
CASSLAEVSGGLGEAFF
>TRBJ1-1|few|-|TRBV20-1
TGCAGTGCTAGAGATATCGGTTTCCTGAACATGAACACTGAAGCTTTCTTT
CSARDIGFLNMNTEAFF
>TRBJ2-1|many|TRBD2|TRBV9
TGTGCCAGCAGCTCCCCATCTAGCGGGGGTTTCTACAATGAGCAGTTCTTC
CASSSPSSGGFYNEQFF
>TRBJ1-5|many|TRBD1|TRBV5-1
TGCGCCAGCAGCGAGGGACAGGGGGCGATCCAGCCCCAGCATTTT
CASSEGQGAIQPQHF
>TRBJ1-1|many|-|TRBV30
TGTGCCTGGAGTTCCTCCCCCGACAGAATTGAAGCTTTCTTT
CAWSSSPDRIEAFF
>TRBJ2-3|-|-|TRBV5-1
TGCGCCAGCAGCCGGAGCACACCGGTGAATGCAGATACGCAGTATTTT
CASSRSTPVNADTQYF
>TRBJ1-5|many|-|TRBV18
TGTGCCAGCTCTCCTGGGACGGATAGCAATCAGCCCCAGCATTTT
CASSPGTDSNQPQHF
>TRBJ1-1|-|-|TRBV20-1
TGCAGTCCCAGGGAGGCCACTGAAGCTTTCTTT
CSPREATEAFF
>TRBJ1-1|many|-|TRBV2
TGTGCCAGCAGTGAAGCGCGGGACACGCTTTTCGCTGAAGCTTTCTTT
CASSEARDTLFAEAFF
>TRBJ2-1|many|-|TRBV29-1
TGCAGCGTTGAAGATCTCCTGCGGGAGCAGTTCTTC
CSVEDLLREQFF
>TRBJ1-6|many|-|TRBV15
TGTGCCACCAGCAGGGATAGCTCCTATAATTCACCCCTCCACTTT
CATSRDSSYNSPLHF
>TRBJ1-1|many|-|TRBV4-2
TGTGCCAGCAGCCACTCAACTACCACCACCGTAACTGAAGCTTTCTTT
CASSHSTTTTVTEAFF
>TRBJ1-3|few|-|TRBV3-1
TGTGCCAGCAGCCCACAAACGACAGTCTCGAACACCATATATTTT
CASSPQTTVSNTIYF
>TRBJ2-6|few|-|TRBV19
TGTGCCAGTAGTATTCAGGATGGGACTGGGGCCAACGTCCTGACTTTC
CASSIQDGTGANVLTF
>TRBJ2-3|many|-|TRBV5-1
TGCGCCAGCAGCTTGGAGGGAGATACGCAGTATTTT
CASSLEGDTQYF
>TRBJ1-2|many|-|TRBV6-1
TGTGCCAGCAGTGAAGCAAGGGCAGGCCCCTATGGCTACACCTTC
CASSEARAGPYGYTF
>TRBJ1-1|many|-|TRBV6-1
TGTGCCAGCAGTGTTTCGATGACTGAAGCTTTCTTT
CASSVSMTEAFF
>TRBJ1-1|few|-|TRBV12-3/TRBV12-4
TGTGCCAGCAGTCGGACTACACGAGCTTTCTTT
CASSRTTRAFF
>TRBJ1-6|-|-|TRBV5-1
TGCGCCAGCAGCTTGGAATTGGATAATTCACCCCTCCACTTT
CASSLELDNSPLHF
>TRBJ2-7|many|-|TRBV7-8
TGTGCCAGCCGAGGGGGGCTTTCCTACGAGCAGTACTTC
CASRGGLSYEQYF
>TRBJ1-1|many|-|TRBV28
TGTGCCAGCAGTTTACCCGGCAGGGTGAACACTGAAGCTTTCTTT
CASSLPGRVNTEAFF
>TRBJ2-7|few|-|TRBV19
TGTGCCAGTAGTATTCAGGGGACCTCCTACGAGCAGTACTTC
CASSIQGTSYEQYF
>TRBJ1-2|few|TRBD1|TRBV4-3
TGCGCCAGCAGCCAAGCACGCGGGACAGGGGGCGTGTTTTATGGCTACACCTTC
CASSQARGTGGVFYGYTF
>TRBJ1-2|many|TRBD1|TRBV12-3/TRBV12-4
TGTGCCAGCAGTCCCCGGGGACAGGGTAATGGCTACACCTTC
CASSPRGQGNGYTF
>TRBJ1-3|many|TRBD1|TRBV5-1
TGCGCCAGCAGCACCGGACAGGGTACTGGAAACACCATATATTTT
CASSTGQGTGNTIYF
>TRBJ1-3|-|-|TRBV7-9
TGTGCCAGCAGCTCCTCTGTGGGGGGAAACACCATATATTTT
CASSSSVGGNTIYF
>TRBJ2-5|-|-|TRBV5-4
TGTGCCAGCAGCTTGGACCAAGGCGGAAAGACCCAGTACTTC
CASSLDQGGKTQYF
>TRBJ1-4|-|-|TRBV20-1
TGCAGTGCTACGGATGACAAAGGGGAAAAACTGTTTTTT
CSATDDKGEKLFF
>TRBJ1-1|many|-|TRBV29-1
TGCAGCGTTGGTGAACCGAACACTGAAGCTTTCTTT
CSVGEPNTEAFF